This section outlines one T cell receptor beta chain sequence together with its context. Its matching antigen is unknown. Germline CDR1 and CDR2: SGHDN and FVKESK. V shed 1 base and J 5 bases; nucleotides not matched to a gene: 6. The CDR3 covers 16 residues. This sample stems from a study of cytomegalovirus exposure and HLA in healthy donors. Overall study findings and caveats: TCR beta chain V- and J-gene trimming was linked, in a later analysis, to a missense variant in DCLRE1C.

A multiplex PCR was run with 60 Vbeta primers and 13 Jbeta primers. Only in-frame clones appear in the TCRdb table, and some are missing; sequencing was by immunoSEQ multiplex PCR. The sample carries 100,000 to 150,000 clones, approximately 72% recorded once. This TCR derives from a human donor in good health. Material for sequencing was PBMCs. The rearrangement joins TRBV14 to TRBJ2-7; 12 nucleotides line up with TRBD1. CDR3 coding DNA: TGTGCCAGCAGCCAAGTATTGGGACAGGGGGCCCACGAGCAGTACTTC. Protein sequence: CASSQVLGQGAHEQYF.